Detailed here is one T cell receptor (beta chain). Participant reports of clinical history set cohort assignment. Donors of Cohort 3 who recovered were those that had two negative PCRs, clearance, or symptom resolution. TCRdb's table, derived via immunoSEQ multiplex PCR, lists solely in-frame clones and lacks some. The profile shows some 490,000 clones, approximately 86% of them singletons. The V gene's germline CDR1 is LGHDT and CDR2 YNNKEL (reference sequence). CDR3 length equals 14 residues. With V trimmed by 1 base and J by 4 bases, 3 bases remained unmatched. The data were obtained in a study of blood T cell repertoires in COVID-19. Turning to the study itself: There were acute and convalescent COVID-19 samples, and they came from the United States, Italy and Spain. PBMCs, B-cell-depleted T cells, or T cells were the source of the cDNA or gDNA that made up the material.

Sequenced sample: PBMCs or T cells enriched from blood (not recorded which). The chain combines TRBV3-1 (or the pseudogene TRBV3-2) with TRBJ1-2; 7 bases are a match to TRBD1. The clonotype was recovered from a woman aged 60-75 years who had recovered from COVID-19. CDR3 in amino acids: CASSQGQGLYGYTF. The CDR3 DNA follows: TGTGCCAGCAGCCAAGGACAGGGCCTCTATGGCTACACCTTC.